This TCR beta chain derives from a study of PD-1 blockade in classical Hodgkin lymphoma. Sample time point: cycle 4 day 1 (C4D1), after 5 to 7 weeks of nivolumab. The patients all showed relapse after autologous stem cell transplantation, while their brentuximab vedotin exposure varied. Classifying best responses yielded complete response, partial response or progressive disease. Trimming shortened V by 0 bases and J by 0 bases, and 9 bases separated the two germline ends. From germline, CDR1 is LGHNA and CDR2 YSLEER. The CDR3 loop spans 16 amino acids. On this clone: The target antigen is unknown.

Notes on the study in general: The authors have not defined what causes the repertoire differences, possibly disease activity or prior therapy. It was reported that newly diagnosed patients had less baseline TCR diversity than healthy donors.

Produced via immunoSEQ multiplex PCR; TCRdb's table is partial and in-frame only. The repertoire has 46,000 or so clones, over 75% of them found once; the top ten carry around a third. V is TRBV4-3 and J is TRBJ2-1; D not certain. Sequencing was performed on peripheral blood mononuclear cells (PBMCs), taken before the fourth cycle of nivolumab. The clonotype comes from a human donor with classical Hodgkin lymphoma. The DNA of the CDR3 is TGCGCCAGCAGCCAAGAGCCACAAAGCTCCTACAATGAGCAGTTCTTC. This gives the protein CASSQEPQSSYNEQFF.